The sequence of this T cell receptor beta chain was determined in a study of control samples from healthy donors and cancer patients. The CDR3 totals 14 residues. Per germline, CDR1 KGHSH and CDR2 LQKENI. The V end lost 3 bases, the J end lost 5 bases, and 13 bases lay between the germline ends. TCRdb's copy holds only in-frame clones and misses some; the assay was immunoSEQ multiplex PCR. This table has tens of thousands of clones, approximately 90% appearing once. The V gene is TRBV18, the J gene TRBJ1-1; unclear D gene. The origin of this receptor is a man aged 25 to 45 with colorectal cancer. Sample: PBMCs. The CDR3 here is CASSPGLGGTEAFF. As DNA, the CDR3 is TGTGCCAGCTCACCTGGACTCGGAGGGACTGAAGCTTTCTTT.